This T cell receptor (beta chain) was sequenced in a study of cytomegalovirus exposure and HLA in healthy donors. Method: immunoSEQ multiplex PCR; TCRdb's copy keeps in-frame clones and lacks some. Here the sample spans 100,000 to 150,000 clones, roughly nine tenths being singletons. This CDR3 comprises 14 residues. Trimming removed 0 bases from V and 3 bases from J, with 9 bases in between. The germline gives CDR1 SGHRS, CDR2 YFSETQ. This clone was found a few times. The clonotype comes from a woman in her late teens or twenties in good health and CMV-seronegative. The J gene is TRBJ1-2, the V gene TRBV5-1; tentatively, D is TRBD1 (6 bases). Sequencing used PBMCs. The CDR3 DNA follows: TGCGCCAGCAGCTTGGGGGGGCGCGACTATGGCTACACCTTC. Its protein product is CASSLGGRDYGYTF.